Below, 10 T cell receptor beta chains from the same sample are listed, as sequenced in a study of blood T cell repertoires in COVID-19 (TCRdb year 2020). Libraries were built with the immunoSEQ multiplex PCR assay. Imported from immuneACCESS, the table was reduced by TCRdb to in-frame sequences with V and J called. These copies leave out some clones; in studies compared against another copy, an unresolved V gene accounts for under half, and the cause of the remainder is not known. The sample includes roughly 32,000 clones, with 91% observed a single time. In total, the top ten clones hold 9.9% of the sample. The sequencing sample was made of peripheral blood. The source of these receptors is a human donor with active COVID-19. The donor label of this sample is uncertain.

The CDR3 DNA reads as TGTGCCAGCAGTTACTCGTCTAGCGAGCCCACAGATACGCAGTATTTT. As protein: CASSYSSSEPTDTQYF. The V and J genes are TRBV6-2 or TRBV6-3 and TRBJ2-3, with D maybe TRBD2 (6 bases). The CDR3 is 16 amino acids. V was pared by 0 bases and J by 2 bases, with 12 bases between. From germline, CDR1 is MNHEY and CDR2 SVGEGT.

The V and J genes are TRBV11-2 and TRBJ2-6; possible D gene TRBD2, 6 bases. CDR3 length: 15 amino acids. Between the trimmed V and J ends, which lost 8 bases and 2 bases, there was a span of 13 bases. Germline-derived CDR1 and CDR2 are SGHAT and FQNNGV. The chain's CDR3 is CASRFGGAGANVLTF. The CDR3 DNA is TGTGCCAGCCGGTTTGGAGGGGCTGGGGCCAACGTCCTGACTTTC.

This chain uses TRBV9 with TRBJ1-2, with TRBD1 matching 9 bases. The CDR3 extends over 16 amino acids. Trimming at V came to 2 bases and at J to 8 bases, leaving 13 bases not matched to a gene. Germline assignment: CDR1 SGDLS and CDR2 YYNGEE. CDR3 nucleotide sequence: TGTGCCAGCAGCGTCCAACCGATGACAGGGGGTGACGGCTACACCTTC. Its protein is CASSVQPMTGGDGYTF.

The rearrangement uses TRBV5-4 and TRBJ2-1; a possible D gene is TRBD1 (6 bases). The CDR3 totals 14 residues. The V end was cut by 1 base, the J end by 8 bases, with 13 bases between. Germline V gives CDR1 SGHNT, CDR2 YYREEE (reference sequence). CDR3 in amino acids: CASSLFGRGDEQFF. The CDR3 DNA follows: TGTGCCAGCAGCTTGTTCGGCAGGGGCGATGAGCAGTTCTTC.

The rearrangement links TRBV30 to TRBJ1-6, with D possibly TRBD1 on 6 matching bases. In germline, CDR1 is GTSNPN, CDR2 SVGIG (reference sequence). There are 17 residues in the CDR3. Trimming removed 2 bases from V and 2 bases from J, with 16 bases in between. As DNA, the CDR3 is TGTGCCTGGAGTTTGGGGGGGGCTCGAACCTATAATTCACCCCTCCACTTT. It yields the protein CAWSLGGARTYNSPLHF.

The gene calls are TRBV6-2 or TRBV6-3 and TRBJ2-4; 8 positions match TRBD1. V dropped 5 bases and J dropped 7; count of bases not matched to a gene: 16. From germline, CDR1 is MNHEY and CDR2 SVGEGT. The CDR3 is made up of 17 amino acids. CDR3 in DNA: TGTGCCAGCAGTCGGGGAACAGGGGGTGCTCCGAATAACATTCAGTACTTC. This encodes CASSRGTGGAPNNIQYF.

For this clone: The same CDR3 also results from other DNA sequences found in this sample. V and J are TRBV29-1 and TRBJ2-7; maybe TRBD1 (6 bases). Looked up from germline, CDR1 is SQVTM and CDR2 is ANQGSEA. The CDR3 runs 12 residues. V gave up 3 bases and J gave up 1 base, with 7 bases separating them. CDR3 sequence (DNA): TGCAGCGTTGAGGGACAATCCTACGAGCAGTACTTC. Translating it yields CSVEGQSYEQYF.

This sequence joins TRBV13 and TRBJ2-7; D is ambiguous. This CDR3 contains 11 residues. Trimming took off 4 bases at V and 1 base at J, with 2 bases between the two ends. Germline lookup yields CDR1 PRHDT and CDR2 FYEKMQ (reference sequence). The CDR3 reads CASSSSYEQYF. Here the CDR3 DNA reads TGTGCCAGCAGCTCTTCCTACGAGCAGTACTTC.

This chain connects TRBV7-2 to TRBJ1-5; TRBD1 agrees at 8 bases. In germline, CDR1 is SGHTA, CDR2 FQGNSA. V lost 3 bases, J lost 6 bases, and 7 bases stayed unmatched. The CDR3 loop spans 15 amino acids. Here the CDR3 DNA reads TGTGCCAGCAGCTTGGAAAGGACAGGGACTCAGCCCCAGCATTTT. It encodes CASSLERTGTQPQHF.

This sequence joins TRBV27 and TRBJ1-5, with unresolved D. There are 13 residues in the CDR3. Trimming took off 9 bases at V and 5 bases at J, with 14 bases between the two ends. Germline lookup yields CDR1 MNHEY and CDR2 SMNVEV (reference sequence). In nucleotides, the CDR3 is TGTGCCAGTAGGAACGGGGTTCATCAGCCCCAGCATTTT. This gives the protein CASRNGVHQPQHF.